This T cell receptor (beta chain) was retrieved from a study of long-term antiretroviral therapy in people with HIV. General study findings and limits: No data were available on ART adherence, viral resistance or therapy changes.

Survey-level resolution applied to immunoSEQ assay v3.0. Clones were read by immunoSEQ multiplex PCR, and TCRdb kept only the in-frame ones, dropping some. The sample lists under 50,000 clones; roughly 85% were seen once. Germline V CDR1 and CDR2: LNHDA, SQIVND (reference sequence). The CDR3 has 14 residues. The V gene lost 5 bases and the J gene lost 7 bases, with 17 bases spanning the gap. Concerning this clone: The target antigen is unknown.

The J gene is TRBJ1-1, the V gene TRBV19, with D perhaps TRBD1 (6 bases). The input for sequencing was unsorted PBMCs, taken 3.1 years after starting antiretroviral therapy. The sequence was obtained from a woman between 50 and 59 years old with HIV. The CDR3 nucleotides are TGTGCCAGTAGTCCAGCGGACAGACCGCTTGAAGCTTTCTTT. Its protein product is CASSPADRPLEAFF.